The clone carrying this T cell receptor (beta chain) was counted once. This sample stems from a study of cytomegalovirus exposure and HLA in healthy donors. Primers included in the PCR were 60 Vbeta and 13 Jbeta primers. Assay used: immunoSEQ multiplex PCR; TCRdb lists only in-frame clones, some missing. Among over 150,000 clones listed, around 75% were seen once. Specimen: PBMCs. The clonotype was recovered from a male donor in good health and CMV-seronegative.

CDR3 in amino acids: CASRAWDIYTEAFF. In DNA, the CDR3 is TGTGCCAGCAGAGCCTGGGACATCTACACTGAAGCTTTCTTT. The rearrangement links TRBV6-5 to TRBJ1-1, with a weak D call TRBD1 (6 bases). V was shortened by 6 bases and J by 3 bases, with 14 bases between the two germline ends. The CDR3 has 14 amino acids. Germline V gene sequence: CDR1 MNHEY, CDR2 SVGAGI.